One and the same sample provided the 30 T cell receptor beta chains below, sequenced in a study of blood T cells in healthy people across ages. Together with a sample-barcoded 5' primer, a J-beta primer mix was included in a second PCR lasting about 7 to 12 cycles. MiXCR, run by TCRdb on the 5' RACE reads, gives a single entry per CDR3 protein. The table includes about 1.8 million distinct CDR3 sequences, roughly 52% detected once. The specimen was blood. These receptors all come from a woman aged 40 to 49 in good health.

The V gene is TRBV14, the J gene TRBJ2-3; D not resolved. CDR1 is SGHDN, CDR2 FVKESK, per germline. The CDR3 extends over 14 amino acids. Trimming pared 2 bases from V and 2 bases from J, leaving 8 bases between. The CDR3 protein is CASSQQAITDTQYF. The CDR3 DNA reads TGTGCCAGCAGCCAACAGGCGATCACAGATACGCAGTATTTT.

J is TRBJ1-2 and V is TRBV7-2; 7 bases fit TRBD1. The CDR3 totals 14 residues. J gave up 8 bases and V 5 bases, and 11 bases lay outside the gene matches. Germline CDR1 SGHTA, CDR2 FQGNSA. CDR3 nucleotide sequence: TGTGCCAGCAGCGTTGACAGGGCGTTGGGCGGCTACACCTTC. This codes for CASSVDRALGGYTF.

The chain combines TRBV6-2 or TRBV6-3 with TRBJ2-5; D is ambiguous. The V end lost 5 bases, the J end lost 2 bases, and 9 bases lay between the germline ends. The germline gives CDR1 MNHEY, CDR2 SVGEGT. The CDR3 loop spans 13 amino acids. As DNA, the CDR3 is TGTGCCAGCAGTCACGGGTGGCAAGAGACCCAGTACTTC. This sequence encodes CASSHGWQETQYF.

This sequence joins TRBV7-3 and TRBJ2-3, with 8 bases lining up with TRBD1. Germline assignment: CDR1 SGHTA and CDR2 FQGTGA. The CDR3 extends over 15 amino acids. Losses at the gene ends were 5 bases for V and 4 bases for J; bases not matched to a gene: 8. For the CDR3, the DNA is TGTGCCAGCAGCCAACAGACAGGGGAGGCAGATACGCAGTATTTT. It encodes CASSQQTGEADTQYF.

This chain links TRBV2 with TRBJ2-7, with TRBD1 matching 8 bases. The length of the CDR3 is 17 residues. V was clipped by 2 bases and J by 4 bases; unmatched bases: 13. Germline loops: CDR1 SNHLY, CDR2 FYNNEI. CDR3 loop: CASSEMILDRGVYEQYF. For the CDR3, the DNA is TGTGCCAGCAGTGAAATGATTTTAGACAGGGGAGTTTACGAGCAGTACTTC.

This sequence joins TRBV27 and TRBJ1-2; D is unresolved. The length of the CDR3 is 15 residues. Germline values: CDR1 MNHEY, CDR2 SMNVEV (reference sequence). V lost 2 bases and J lost 8, with 18 bases in between. The CDR3 reads CASSLEHGPPLGYTF. The CDR3 coding sequence is TGTGCCAGCAGTTTAGAACACGGACCCCCCCTGGGCTACACCTTC.

The rearrangement joins TRBV5-1 to TRBJ2-5; TRBD1 matches 9 bases. CDR3 length: 15 amino acids. Germline V gene sequence: CDR1 SGHRS, CDR2 YFSETQ. Trimming removed 8 bases from V and 2 bases from J; junction bases left unmatched: 10. The CDR3 DNA is TGCGCCAGTCGCCCGGGACAGGGACCACAAGAGACCCAGTACTTC. Residues: CASRPGQGPQETQYF. Drawing the rest from reference TRBV5-1 and TRBJ2-5, the complete variable domain is KAGVTQTPRYLIKTRGQQVTLSCSPISGHRSVSWYQQTPGQGLQFLFEYFSETQRNKGNFPGRFSGRQFSNSRSEMNVSTLELGDSALYLCASRPGQGPQETQYFGPGTRLLVL.

J is TRBJ2-1 and V is TRBV6-6, with 8 bases that match TRBD1. The CDR3 consists of 16 residues. Germline-derived CDR1 and CDR2 are MNHNY and SVGAGI (reference sequence). J gave up 6 bases and V 3 bases, and 10 bases lay outside the gene matches. CDR3 residues: CASSYIIGQGINEQFF. The CDR3 DNA reads as TGTGCCAGCAGTTATATCATCGGACAGGGTATCAATGAGCAGTTCTTC.

This rearrangement joins TRBV7-2 to TRBJ1-2; D ambiguous. The CDR3 totals 14 residues. The germline V gene has CDR1 SGHTA and CDR2 FQGNSA. The V and J ends lost 1 base and 4 bases respectively, with 10 bases between them. The CDR3, as DNA: TGTGCCAGCAGCTTAGAACCCGCATTCTATGGCTACACCTTC. Translation: CASSLEPAFYGYTF.

This clonotype was found a few times. A much bigger clone sits one base away, suggesting this may be a read error. The chain employs TRBV7-2 and TRBJ2-3; no clear D gene. The CDR3 covers 14 residues. Germline CDR1 and CDR2: SGHTA and FQGNSA. V shed 1 base and J shed 2 bases, with 7 bases lying between them. CDR3 amino acids: CASSLGAITDTQYF. For the CDR3, the DNA is TGTGCCAGCAGCTTAGGGGCCATCACAGATACGCAGTATTTT.

The V and J genes are TRBV5-6 and TRBJ1-2; D is unresolved. From germline, CDR1 is SGHDT and CDR2 YYEEEE. V lost 4 bases to trimming and J lost 7 bases, with 17 bases between them. The CDR3 extends over 14 amino acids. The CDR3 here is CASSVSGFSVGYTF. In DNA, the CDR3 is TGTGCCAGCAGCGTGTCTGGGTTTTCAGTTGGCTACACCTTC.

This clonotype was detected only a few times. The chain uses TRBV7-2 and TRBJ2-3, with 8 bases lining up with TRBD2. Germline assignment: CDR1 SGHTA and CDR2 FQGNSA. V gave up 3 bases and J gave up 3 bases; unmatched junction bases: 2. The length of the CDR3 is 14 residues. The CDR3 here is CASSFIAGTDTQYF. The DNA for the CDR3 is TGTGCCAGCAGCTTCATAGCGGGAACAGATACGCAGTATTTT.

This clonotype was recorded once. J is TRBJ1-2 and V is TRBV5-1; D might be TRBD1 (6 bases). The V gene's germline CDR1 is SGHRS and CDR2 YFSETQ. Deletions cut 4 bases from V and 8 bases from J, with 15 bases between. The CDR3 runs to 13 residues. The CDR3 loop reads CASSTGQFEGYTF. As DNA, the CDR3 is TGCGCCAGCAGCACCGGACAGTTTGAAGGCTACACCTTC. The full variable domain, with the rest looked up from reference TRBV5-1 and TRBJ1-2, is KAGVTQTPRYLIKTRGQQVTLSCSPISGHRSVSWYQQTPGQGLQFLFEYFSETQRNKGNFPGRFSGRQFSNSRSEMNVSTLELGDSALYLCASSTGQFEGYTFGSGTRLTVV.

The gene calls are TRBV1 and TRBJ2-6; the DNA was not compared with TRBD1, the D call given in the table. TRBV1 is a pseudogene. The CDR3 has 16 amino acids. CDR3 DNA: TGCACCAGCAGCCAAGGGGGCGCAAAAGGGGCCAACGTCCTGACTTTC. Protein: CTSSQGGAKGANVLTF.

This clonotype was seen more than once but under ten times. With a much larger clone just one base away, this may be a read error. The rearrangement links TRBV6-2 or TRBV6-3 to TRBJ2-5; no firm D call. Germline V gene data show CDR1 as MNHEY and CDR2 as SVGEGT. The CDR3 sequence is 9 residues long. The V and J ends lost 8 bases and 6 bases respectively, with 4 bases between them. The CDR3 reads CASGKTQYF. The CDR3 DNA reads as TGTGCCAGCGGGAAGACCCAGTACTTC.

With respect to this clonotype: At one end, the junction sequence differs from germline, possibly due to a read error. The genes are TRBV12-3 or TRBV12-4 and TRBJ2-6, with 9 nucleotides matching TRBD1. The CDR3 is 20 residues long. CDR3 in DNA: TGTGCCTGCAGTTCAGGTCCTAGACGGGACAGGGACTCTGGGGCCAACGTCCTGACTTTC. Protein: CACSSGPRRDRDSGANVLTF.

V usage is TRBV7-2 and J usage is TRBJ2-1; no firm D call. The V end lost 2 bases, the J end lost 10 bases, and 12 bases lay between the germline ends. The V gene's germline CDR1 is SGHTA and CDR2 FQGNSA. The length of the CDR3 is 13 residues. In nucleotides, the CDR3 is TGTGCCAGCAGCTTATCTCCCGCCAGGGAGCAGTTCTTC. This codes for CASSLSPAREQFF. Combining the CDR3 with reference TRBV7-2 and TRBJ2-1 gives the whole variable domain GAGVSQSPSNKVTEKGKDVELRCDPISGHTALYWYRQSLGQGLEFLIYFQGNSAPDKSGLPSDRFSAERTGGSVSTLTIQRTQQEDSAVYLCASSLSPAREQFFGPGTRLTVL.

The rearrangement links TRBV28 to TRBJ1-2, with 7 bases lining up with TRBD1. The CDR3 runs to 11 residues. From germline, CDR1 is MDHEN and CDR2 SYDVKM. V shed 10 bases, J shed 5 bases, and the junction held 4 bases outside the gene matches. The CDR3 loop is CATDREYGYTF. The DNA of the CDR3 is TGTGCCACCGACAGGGAATATGGCTACACCTTC.

This rearrangement joins TRBV6-1 to TRBJ1-2; TRBD1 matches 10 bases. After removal of 3 bases from V and 8 bases from J, the junction contained 21 bases not matched to a gene. Germline assignment: CDR1 MNHNS and CDR2 SASEGT. The CDR3 has 19 residues. CDR3 DNA: TGTGCCAGCAGTGAGAGTATGGGCCGGACCCCGGGACAGGGGAGAGGCTACACCTTC. It is translated as CASSESMGRTPGQGRGYTF.

The CDR3 DNA reads as TGCAGTGCTAGTCCCTTAATTCGGGGTACGCAGTATTTT. Protein product: CSASPLIRGTQYF. The chain links TRBV20-1 to TRBJ2-3, with a weak D call TRBD2 (5 bases). Trimming cost V 3 bases and J 8 bases, with 15 bases left between them. CDR1 is DFQATT and CDR2 is SNEGSKA in the germline V gene (reference sequence). This CDR3 is built from 13 residues.

This clonotype was counted between two and nine times. This chain uses TRBV9 with TRBJ1-5; tentatively, D is TRBD1 (6 bases). Germline CDR1 reads SGDLS; CDR2 reads YYNGEE. V dropped 3 bases and J dropped 4 bases, with 8 bases sitting between them. This CDR3 contains 13 residues. As DNA, the CDR3 is TGTGCCAGCAGCGGAGGACAGAATCAGCCCCAGCATTTT. Its protein is CASSGGQNQPQHF.

This clonotype has just a few counts. The chain carries TRBV24-1 and TRBJ2-7; D perhaps matches TRBD1 (5 bases). The CDR3 is 13 residues long. Trimming stripped 9 bases from V and 2 bases from J, with 13 bases between. In germline, CDR1 is KGHDR, CDR2 SFDVKD. CDR3: CATSPGLPYEQYF. The CDR3 coding sequence is TGTGCCACCTCCCCAGGGCTACCCTACGAGCAGTACTTC.

This clonotype has a single count. For the CDR3, the DNA is TGTGCCAGCAGTCCCGGACAGGGTAGAGGGCGGAGGGAGCAGTTCTTC. This gives the protein CASSPGQGRGRREQFF. The chain joins TRBV28 to TRBJ2-1; 8 nucleotides line up with TRBD1. The V gene end was trimmed by 5 bases and the J gene end by 10 bases; junction bases not matched to a gene: 16. Germline V CDR1 and CDR2: MDHEN, SYDVKM. The CDR3 runs to 16 residues. Variable domain in full (rest from reference TRBV28 and TRBJ2-1): DVKVTQSSRYLVKRTGEKVFLECVQDMDHENMFWYRQDPGLGLRLIYFSYDVKMKEKGDIPEGYSVSREKKERFSLILESASTNQTSMYLCASSPGQGRGRREQFFGPGTRLTVL.

The rearrangement links TRBV29-1 to TRBJ2-7; D remains ambiguous. The CDR3 totals 11 residues. Germline CDR1 SQVTM, CDR2 ANQGSEA. V was pared by 8 bases and J by 4 bases, with 12 bases between. The CDR3: CSTTTGYEQYF. CDR3 bases: TGCAGCACCACCACTGGGTACGAGCAGTACTTC.

This clonotype was picked up a small number of times. The V gene is TRBV4-3, the J gene TRBJ2-1, with TRBD1 identical over 8 bases. The V gene's germline CDR1 is LGHNA and CDR2 YSLEER. This CDR3 comprises 16 residues. V trimming: 0 bases; J trimming: 7 bases; junction bases outside the gene matches: 8. The CDR3 bases are TGCGCCAGCAGCCAAGAATCCAGGGGGCTTGAAAATGAGCAGTTCTTC. Translation: CASSQESRGLENEQFF.

This clonotype was seen a few times. The chain has TRBV7-8 and TRBJ1-5, with no clear D. Germline CDR1 reads SGHVS; CDR2 reads FQNEAQ. CDR3 size: 15 residues. V lost 1 base, J lost 7 bases, and 14 bases lay in between. The chain's CDR3 is CASSLVEVPRQPQHF. The CDR3 region has the DNA TGTGCCAGCAGCTTAGTTGAGGTGCCAAGGCAGCCCCAGCATTTT.

The chain has TRBV29-1 and TRBJ2-5; the D gene could be TRBD1 or TRBD2 (6 bases each). V lost 4 bases and J 4 bases, leaving 19 bases between the germline ends. The CDR3 extends over 15 amino acids. The germline gives CDR1 SQVTM, CDR2 ANQGSEA. CDR3 loop: CSVADKGGWRETQYF. The CDR3 coding sequence is TGCAGCGTTGCCGACAAGGGGGGCTGGAGAGAGACCCAGTACTTC.

V gene TRBV4-3 combines with J gene TRBJ2-7; D is perhaps TRBD2 (5 bases). Germline V gene lookup returns CDR1 LGHNA and CDR2 YSLEER. CDR3 length equals 12 residues. Deletions cut 4 bases from V and 6 bases from J, with 10 bases between. CDR3 amino acids: CASSRGWTEQYF. The CDR3 bases are TGCGCCAGCAGCCGAGGGTGGACCGAGCAGTACTTC.

The table lists this clonotype with a few counts. The genes are TRBV2 and TRBJ2-4; possibly TRBD2 for D (6 bases). The V end lost 3 bases, the J end lost 0 bases, and 12 bases lay between the germline ends. Germline V gene lookup returns CDR1 SNHLY and CDR2 FYNNEI. The CDR3 runs to 16 residues. CDR3 in amino acids: CASSEEGTIAKNIQYF. The CDR3 DNA follows: TGTGCCAGCAGTGAGGAGGGAACGATAGCCAAAAACATTCAGTACTTC.

The CDR3 DNA reads TGTGCCAGCAGCTTAGGGCGGGACACCACTAACTATGGCTACACCTTC. Translated, it gives CASSLGRDTTNYGYTF. This chain connects TRBV13 to TRBJ1-2; possibly TRBD1 for D (6 bases). Germline V gene lookup returns CDR1 PRHDT and CDR2 FYEKMQ (reference sequence). Trimming took 0 bases from V and 0 from J, leaving 11 bases between them. The CDR3 has 16 residues.